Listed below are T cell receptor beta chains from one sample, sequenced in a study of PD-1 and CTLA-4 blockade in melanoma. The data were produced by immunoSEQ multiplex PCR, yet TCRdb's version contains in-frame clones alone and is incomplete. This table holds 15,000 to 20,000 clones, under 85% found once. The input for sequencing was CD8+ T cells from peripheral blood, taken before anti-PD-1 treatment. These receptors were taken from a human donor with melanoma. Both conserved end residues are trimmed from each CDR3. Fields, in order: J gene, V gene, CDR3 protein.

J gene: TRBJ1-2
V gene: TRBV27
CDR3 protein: ASSSPQGGYT

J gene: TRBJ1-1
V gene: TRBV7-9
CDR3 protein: ASSLARGMNTEAF

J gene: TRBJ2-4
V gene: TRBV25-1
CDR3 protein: ASSEMAGENIQY

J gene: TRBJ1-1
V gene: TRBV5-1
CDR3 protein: ASRSGGTEAF

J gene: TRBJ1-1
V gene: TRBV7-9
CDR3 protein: ASSLQGFNTEAF

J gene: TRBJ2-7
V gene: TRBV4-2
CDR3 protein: ASSQDQPTSYEQY

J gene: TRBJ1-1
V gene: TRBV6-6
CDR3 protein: ASSYSNDQIEAF

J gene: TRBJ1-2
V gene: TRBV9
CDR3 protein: ASSVGPTGNYGYT

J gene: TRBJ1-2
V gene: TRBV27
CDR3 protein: ASSTVGGADGYT

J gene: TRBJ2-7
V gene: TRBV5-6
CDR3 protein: ASSSPPPGRSYEQY

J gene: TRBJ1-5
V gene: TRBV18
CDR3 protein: ASSPQTDSNQPQH

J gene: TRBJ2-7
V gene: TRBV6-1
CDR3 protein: ASSEYGSSYEQY

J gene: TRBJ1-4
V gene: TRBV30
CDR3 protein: AWGGEKLF

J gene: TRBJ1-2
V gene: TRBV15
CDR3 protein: ATSGGAVTGVQDGYT

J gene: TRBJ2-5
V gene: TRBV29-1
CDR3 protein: SVGGGSGRAWRETQY

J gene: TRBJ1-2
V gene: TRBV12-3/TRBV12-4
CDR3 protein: ASSPIDRGYT

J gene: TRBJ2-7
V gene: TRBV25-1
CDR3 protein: ASSTRDGYYEQY

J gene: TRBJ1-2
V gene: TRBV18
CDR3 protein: ASSPGAGEAYGYT

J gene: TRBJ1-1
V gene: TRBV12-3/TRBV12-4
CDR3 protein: ASSFGNYGAF

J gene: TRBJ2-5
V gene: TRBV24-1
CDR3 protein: ATSDFRADQETQY

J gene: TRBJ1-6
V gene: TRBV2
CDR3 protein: ASTVGGFSPLH

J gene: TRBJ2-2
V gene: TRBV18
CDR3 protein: ASSPGQGYTGELF

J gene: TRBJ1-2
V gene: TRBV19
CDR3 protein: ASTPIGGGNYGYT

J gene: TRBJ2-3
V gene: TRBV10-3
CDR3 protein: AISESDRVGDTQY

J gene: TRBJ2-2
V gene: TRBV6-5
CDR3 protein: ASSYSQGTGELF

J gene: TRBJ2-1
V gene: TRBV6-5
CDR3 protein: ASSYGQVLTYNEQF

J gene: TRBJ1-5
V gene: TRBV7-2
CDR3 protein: ASSSTANQPQH

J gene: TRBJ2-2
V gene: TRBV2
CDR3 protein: ASSGLTANTGELF

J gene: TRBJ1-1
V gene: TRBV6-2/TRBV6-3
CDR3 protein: ASSYSVTGTGTNTEAF

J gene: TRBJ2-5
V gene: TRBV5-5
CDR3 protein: ASSSGLDETQY

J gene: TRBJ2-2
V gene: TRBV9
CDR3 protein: ASSVAGSGELF

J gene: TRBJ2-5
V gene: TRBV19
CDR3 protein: ASSPTGRGETQY

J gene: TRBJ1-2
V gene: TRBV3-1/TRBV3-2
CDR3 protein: ASSQDFRYGYT

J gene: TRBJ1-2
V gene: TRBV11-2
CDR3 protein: ASRAIGFYGYT

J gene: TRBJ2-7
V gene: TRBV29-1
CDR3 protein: SVAGTGAAYEQY

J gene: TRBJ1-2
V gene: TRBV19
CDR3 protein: ASSNRDRAVFDGYT

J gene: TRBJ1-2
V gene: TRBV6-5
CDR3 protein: ASSPGPYYGYT

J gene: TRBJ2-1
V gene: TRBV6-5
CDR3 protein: ASSYYSGGEQF

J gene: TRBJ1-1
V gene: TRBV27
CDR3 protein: ASSLRPGPFTEAF

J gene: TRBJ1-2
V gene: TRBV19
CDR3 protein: ASSPTSSNYGYT

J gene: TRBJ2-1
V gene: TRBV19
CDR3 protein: ASSITRVQF